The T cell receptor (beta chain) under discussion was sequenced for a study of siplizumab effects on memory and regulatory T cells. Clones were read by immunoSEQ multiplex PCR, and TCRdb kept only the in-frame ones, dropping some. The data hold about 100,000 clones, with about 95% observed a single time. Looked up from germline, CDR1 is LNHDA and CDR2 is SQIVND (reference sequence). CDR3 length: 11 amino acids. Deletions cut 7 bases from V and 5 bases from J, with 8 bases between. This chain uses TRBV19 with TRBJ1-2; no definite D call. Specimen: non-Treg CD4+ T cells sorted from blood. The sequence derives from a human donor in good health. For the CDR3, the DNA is TGTGCCAGTATGGGGAGTTATGGCTACACCTTC. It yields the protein CASMGSYGYTF.